This T cell receptor beta chain was identified in a study of T cells in Graves' hyperthyroidism and ophthalmopathy. Study information: The blood sample was taken at first diagnosis, before treatment began.

Whole-study findings and limits: Ophthalmopathy, as predicted by the model, came a median about seven months after the prediction. The majority of expanded thyroid clonotypes above 0.001 also appeared in blood. Ophthalmopathy could be told apart from stable hyperthyroidism with a 13 V-J model.

The TCR beta CDR3 regions underwent amplification using RNA transcripts as the source. TCR CDR3 regions were first amplified by RT-PCR with HTBI primers. TCRdb analysed the multiplex PCR reads with MiXCR anew, one entry per CDR3 protein. The sample yields about 410,000 distinct CDR3 sequences, about 14% seen once. The sample holds a few counts of this clonotype. Its antigen is unknown. This may be a read error: a much more frequent sequence differs by one nucleotide. The source of this sequence is a man between 18 and 35 years old with Graves' ophthalmopathy. The sequenced sample was blood.

The CDR3 region has the DNA TGTACCAGCAGTGAGGTGGGGCTCACTAACTATGGCTACACCTTC. It codes for CTSSEVGLTNYGYTF. This chain links TRBV6-1 with TRBJ1-2; D is perhaps TRBD1 (5 bases). From germline, CDR1 is MNHNS and CDR2 SASEGT. The CDR3 covers 15 residues.